This T cell receptor beta chain was captured in a study of human T cells and chemical hapten exposure. Findings of the study overall: Significantly more large CDR3 similarity clusters were formed by expanded TCRs than by controls.

The ends were cut back, 2 bases at V and 1 base at J, with 8 bases in the middle. From germline, CDR1 is DFQATT and CDR2 SNEGSKA (reference sequence). The length of the CDR3 is 13 residues. The time point here: patch test 1, 2 weeks after DPC sensitization. As to treatment: therapeutic diphenylcyclopropenone sensitization with weekly scalp DPC. This clonotype was counted only a few times. Its antigen is as yet unknown. TCRdb re-called the RACE reads with MiXCR, one entry per CDR3 protein. This sample carries about 110,000 distinct CDR3 sequences, approximately 11% of them seen once, and the ten largest clones take around 3.6%.

This receptor was taken from a woman between 40 and 50 years old with alopecia areata. Some clones in this sample may be carry-over from other donors' samples. The V and J genes are TRBV20-1 and TRBJ2-5, with unresolved D. The input for sequencing was whole blood, taken in connection with sensitization to the hapten diphenylcyclopropenone (DPC). CDR3 sequence: CSARRQIQETQYF. The CDR3 coding sequence is TGCAGTGCTAGAAGGCAGATCCAAGAGACCCAGTACTTC.